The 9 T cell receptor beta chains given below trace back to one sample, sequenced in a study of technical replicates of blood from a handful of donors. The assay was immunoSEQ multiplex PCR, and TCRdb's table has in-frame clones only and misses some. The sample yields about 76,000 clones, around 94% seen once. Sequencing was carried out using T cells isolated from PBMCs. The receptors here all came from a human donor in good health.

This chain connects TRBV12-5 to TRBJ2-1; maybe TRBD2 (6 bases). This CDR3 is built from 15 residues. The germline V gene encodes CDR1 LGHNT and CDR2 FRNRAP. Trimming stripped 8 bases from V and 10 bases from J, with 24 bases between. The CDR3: CASRISGNLITEQFF. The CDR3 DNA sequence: TGTGCTAGTAGAATTAGCGGAAACTTAATAACGGAGCAGTTCTTC.

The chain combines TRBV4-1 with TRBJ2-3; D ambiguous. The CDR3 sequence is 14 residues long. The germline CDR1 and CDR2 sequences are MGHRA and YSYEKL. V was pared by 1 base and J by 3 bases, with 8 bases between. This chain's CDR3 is CASSQGSLTDTQYF. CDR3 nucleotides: TGCGCCAGCAGCCAAGGTAGCCTGACAGATACGCAGTATTTT.

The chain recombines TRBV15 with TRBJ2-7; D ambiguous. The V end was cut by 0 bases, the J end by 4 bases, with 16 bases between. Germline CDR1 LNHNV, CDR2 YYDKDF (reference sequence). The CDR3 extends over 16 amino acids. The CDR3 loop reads CATSRDSVATVYEQYF. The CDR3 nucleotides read TGTGCCACCAGCAGAGATTCAGTAGCCACGGTGTACGAGCAGTACTTC.

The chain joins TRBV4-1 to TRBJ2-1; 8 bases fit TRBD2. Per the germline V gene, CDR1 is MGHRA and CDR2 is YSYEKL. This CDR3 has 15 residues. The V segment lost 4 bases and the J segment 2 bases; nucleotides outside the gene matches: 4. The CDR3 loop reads CASSLLAGAYNEQFF. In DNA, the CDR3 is TGCGCCAGCAGCCTGCTAGCGGGTGCCTACAATGAGCAGTTCTTC.

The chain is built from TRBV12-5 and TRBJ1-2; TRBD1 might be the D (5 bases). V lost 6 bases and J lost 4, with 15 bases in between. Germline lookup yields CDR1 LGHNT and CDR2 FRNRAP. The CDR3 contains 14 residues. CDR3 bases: TGTGCTAGTGGCGCGGGGGACGAGAGCTATGGCTACACCTTC. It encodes CASGAGDESYGYTF.

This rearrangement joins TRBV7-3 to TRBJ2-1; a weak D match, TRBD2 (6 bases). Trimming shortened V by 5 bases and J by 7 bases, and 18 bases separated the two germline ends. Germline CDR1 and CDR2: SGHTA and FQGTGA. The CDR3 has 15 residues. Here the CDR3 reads CASSPRGGIKNEQFF. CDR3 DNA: TGTGCCAGCAGCCCCAGAGGCGGGATAAAGAATGAGCAGTTCTTC.

The CDR3 loop is CASSLIRGDYGYTF. DNA for the CDR3: TGTGCCAGCAGTCTTATCCGGGGGGACTATGGCTACACCTTC. The V gene is TRBV28, the J gene TRBJ1-2, with D perhaps TRBD1 (5 bases). The CDR3 extends over 14 amino acids. Between the trimmed V and J ends, which lost 5 bases and 3 bases, there was a span of 13 bases. Germline V gene sequence: CDR1 MDHEN, CDR2 SYDVKM.

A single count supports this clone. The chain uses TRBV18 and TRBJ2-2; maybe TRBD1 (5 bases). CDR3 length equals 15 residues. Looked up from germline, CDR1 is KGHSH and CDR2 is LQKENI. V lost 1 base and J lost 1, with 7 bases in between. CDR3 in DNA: TGTGCCAGCTCACCACGCAGGGTGAACACCGGGGAGCTGTTTTTT. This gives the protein CASSPRRVNTGELFF.

DNA for the CDR3: TGCGCCAGCAGCTTGAATGGGGCGCATCAGCCCCAGCATTTT. Translating it yields CASSLNGAHQPQHF. The chain links TRBV5-1 to TRBJ1-5; the D gene is possibly TRBD1 (5 bases). The V gene's germline CDR1 is SGHRS and CDR2 YFSETQ. Trimming left V 1 base short and J 5 bases short, with 10 bases between. The CDR3 has 14 amino acids.